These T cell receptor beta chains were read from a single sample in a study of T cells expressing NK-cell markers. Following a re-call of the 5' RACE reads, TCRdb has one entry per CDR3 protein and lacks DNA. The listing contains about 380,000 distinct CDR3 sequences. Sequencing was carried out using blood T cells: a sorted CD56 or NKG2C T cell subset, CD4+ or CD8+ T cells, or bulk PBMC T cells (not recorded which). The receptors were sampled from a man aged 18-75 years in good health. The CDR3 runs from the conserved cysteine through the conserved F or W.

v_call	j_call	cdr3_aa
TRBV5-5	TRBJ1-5	CASSSGTANQPQHF
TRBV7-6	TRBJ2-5	CASSLAASGVGETQYF
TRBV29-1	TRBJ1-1	CSVSGKGGGRDTNTEAFF
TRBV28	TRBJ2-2	CASSPAGTGAGGELFF
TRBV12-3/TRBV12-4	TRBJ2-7	CASSLMTGAYYEQYF
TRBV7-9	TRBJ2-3	CASSPGTATSTDTQYF
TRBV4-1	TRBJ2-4	CASSQERPRAKNIQYF
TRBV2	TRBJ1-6	CASSEVYNSPLHF
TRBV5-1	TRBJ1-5	CASSLAGGIQPQHF
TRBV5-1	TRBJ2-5	CASSSGRSPGETQYF
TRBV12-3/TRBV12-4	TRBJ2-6	CASSSTGGRAGANVLTF
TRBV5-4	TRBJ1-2	CASRHRTGGDYGYTF
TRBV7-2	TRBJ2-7	CASSNGFIEQYF
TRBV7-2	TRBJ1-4	CASSLGRGQGEKLFF
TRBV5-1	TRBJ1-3	CASSLVGDSGNTIYF
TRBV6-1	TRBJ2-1	CASSEAQGAWNEQFF
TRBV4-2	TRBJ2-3	CASSQVVGRDVGSTDTQYF
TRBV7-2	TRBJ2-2	CASSLKWTGGTGELFF
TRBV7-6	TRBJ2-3	CASSLRAVSDTQYF
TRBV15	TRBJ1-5	CATSRDGQRNQPQHF
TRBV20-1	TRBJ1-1	CSAAGTGDRYTEAFF
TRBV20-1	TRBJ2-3	CSAESANTQYF
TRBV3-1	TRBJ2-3	CASSQFGGANTDTQYF
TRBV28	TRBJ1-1	CASTPAGANTEAFF
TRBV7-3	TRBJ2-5	CASSNREGTQYF
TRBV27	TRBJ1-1	CASSPTTRLNTEAFF
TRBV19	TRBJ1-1	CASSILDRVTEAFF
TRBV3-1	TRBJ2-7	CASSPGRNRAHEQYF
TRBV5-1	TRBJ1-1	CASSLFASANTEAFF
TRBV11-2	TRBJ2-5	CASSLNGVSTQYF
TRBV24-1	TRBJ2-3	CATSDLRDNWRDTQYF
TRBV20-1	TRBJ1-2	CSARRGAYGYTF
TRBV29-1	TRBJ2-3	CSVEDGSGGPDTQYF
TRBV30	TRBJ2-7	CAWKFGSYEQYF
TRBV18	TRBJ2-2	CASSTSGAGELFF
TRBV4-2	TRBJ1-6	CASSQVEVSNSPLHF
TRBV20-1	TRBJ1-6	CSASRFLTGQNSPLHF
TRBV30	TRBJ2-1	CAWSGSGRDFYNEQFF
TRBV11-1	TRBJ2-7	CASSWGGRAYEQYF
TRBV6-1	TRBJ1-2	CASKGQGLKGNGYTF
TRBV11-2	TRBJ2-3	CASRTSGLAGGSTDTQYF